The 25 T cell receptor beta chains below were found in one sample sequenced in a study of cytomegalovirus exposure and HLA in healthy donors. TCRdb's table, derived via immunoSEQ multiplex PCR, lists solely in-frame clones and lacks some. The table has about 130,000 clones, approximately 94% seen once. Source material: PBMCs. All receptors come from a man between 18 and 35 years old in good health and CMV-seropositive.

This chain links TRBV10-3 with TRBJ1-5, with a possible D match to TRBD1 (5 bases). Trimming removed 8 bases at V and 9 bases at J, with 20 bases between. The V gene's germline CDR1 is ENHRY and CDR2 SYGVKD. This CDR3 region has 14 residues. CDR3 sequence (DNA): TGTGCCATCGGAGGGGAAAGCCACCTTGCGCCCCAGCATTTT. It specifies CAIGGESHLAPQHF.

The J gene is TRBJ2-2, the V gene TRBV19; 9 nucleotides align to TRBD1. The CDR3 is made up of 18 amino acids. The ends lost 9 bases at V and 0 bases at J; junction bases unmatched: 14. Germline values: CDR1 LNHDA, CDR2 SQIVND (reference sequence). Written as DNA, the CDR3 is TGTGCCAGGGAGGAACACAGGGGGCTACGAGCGAACACCGGGGAGCTGTTTTTT. Protein: CAREEHRGLRANTGELFF.

This clone appeared a single time. The J gene is TRBJ1-1, the V gene TRBV12-5; 7 bases fit TRBD1. V shed 3 bases, J shed 3 bases, and the junction held 10 bases outside the gene matches. Germline values: CDR1 LGHNT, CDR2 FRNRAP. This CDR3 has 16 amino acids. The CDR3 bases are TGTGCTAGTGGTTTTACCGTCGAAACAGGGGACACTGAAGCTTTCTTT. It codes for CASGFTVETGDTEAFF.

The J gene is TRBJ1-5, the V gene TRBV7-2; 7 nucleotides match TRBD1. Looked up from germline, CDR1 is SGHTA and CDR2 is FQGNSA. There are 16 residues in the CDR3. J lost 5 bases, V lost 1 base, and 8 bases had no gene match. CDR3 sequence reads: CASSLGAGTADQPQHF. The CDR3 nucleotides read TGTGCCAGCAGCTTAGGGGCCGGGACAGCCGATCAGCCCCAGCATTTT.

V usage is TRBV28 and J usage is TRBJ1-3; maybe TRBD1 (5 bases). From germline, CDR1 is MDHEN and CDR2 SYDVKM. V lost 6 bases to trimming and J lost 3 bases, with 15 bases between them. The CDR3 extends over 15 amino acids. The CDR3 DNA reads TGTGCCAGCAGCCCTGACCCGGGGGGTGGAAACACCATATATTTT. This encodes CASSPDPGGGNTIYF.

The chain has TRBV5-1 and TRBJ2-1; 11 bases are a match to TRBD2. V dropped 1 base and J dropped 6; count of bases not matched to a gene: 12. In germline, CDR1 is SGHRS, CDR2 YFSETQ. This CDR3 comprises 18 residues. DNA for the CDR3: TGCGCCAGCAGCTTGAGGCCCCCGGGACTAGCGGATTCCAATGAGCAGTTCTTC. Amino acid sequence: CASSLRPPGLADSNEQFF.

V is TRBV4-1 and J is TRBJ1-4, with D tentatively TRBD1 (6 bases). The CDR3 consists of 18 residues. Trimming cost V 4 bases and J 6 bases, with 24 bases left between them. Germline V gene data show CDR1 as MGHRA and CDR2 as YSYEKL. The CDR3 DNA sequence: TGCGCCAGCAGCCCGCCTGGGGGGGGGCGGAGAGGGGATGAAAAACTGTTTTTT. Protein sequence: CASSPPGGGRRGDEKLFF.

This clone was seen just once. The gene calls are TRBV7-9 and TRBJ1-6; a possible D gene is TRBD1 (6 bases). CDR3 size: 14 residues. V dropped 5 bases and J dropped 8 bases, with 13 bases sitting between them. Germline V CDR1 and CDR2: SEHNR, FQNEAQ (reference sequence). As DNA, the CDR3 is TGTGCCAGCAGCACCGGGGGGGCGGATTCACCCCTCCACTTT. Translation gives CASSTGGADSPLHF.

The CDR3 here is CASSSGLAVSSTDTQYF. CDR3 DNA: TGTGCCAGCAGCTCGGGACTAGCGGTCTCTAGCACAGATACGCAGTATTTT. The V call is TRBV7-8, the J call TRBJ2-3; the match to TRBD2 covers 11 bases. V lost 4 bases, J lost 0 bases, and 6 bases stayed unmatched. The CDR3 covers 17 residues. Per the germline V gene, CDR1 is SGHVS and CDR2 is FQNEAQ.

The chain recombines TRBV5-1 with TRBJ1-2; the D gene is possibly TRBD1 (5 bases). Trimming removed 0 bases from V and 8 bases from J, with 17 bases in between. Germline CDR1 and CDR2: SGHRS and YFSETQ. The CDR3 contains 15 residues. CDR3 residues: CASSLEVSTKGGYTF. DNA of the CDR3: TGCGCCAGCAGCTTGGAGGTCTCAACCAAGGGGGGCTACACCTTC.

J is TRBJ1-1 and V is TRBV7-9, with D unresolved. The ends were cut back, 5 bases at V and 3 bases at J, with 13 bases in the middle. Germline V CDR1 and CDR2: SEHNR, FQNEAQ (reference sequence). This CDR3 is 14 amino acids long. CDR3 in DNA: TGTGCCAGCAGCCAGGAGGTTCTAGACACTGAAGCTTTCTTT. Amino acids: CASSQEVLDTEAFF. Full variable domain (remainder filled in from reference TRBV7-9 and TRBJ1-1): DTGVSQNPRHKITKRGQNVTFRCDPISEHNRLYWYRQTLGQGPEFLTYFQNEAQLEKSRLLSDRFSAERPKGSFSTLEIQRTEQGDSAMYLCASSQEVLDTEAFFGQGTRLTVV.

This clone is a singleton in its sample. This chain uses TRBV27 with TRBJ1-1; the match to TRBD1 covers 10 bases. This CDR3 region has 13 residues. Per germline, CDR1 MNHEY and CDR2 SMNVEV (reference sequence). V was clipped by 11 bases and J by 3 bases; unmatched bases: 6. CDR3 in DNA: TGTGCCTCCCGGGACAGGGGATACACTGAAGCTTTCTTT. This sequence encodes CASRDRGYTEAFF.

This clone came up once. The chain uses TRBV30 and TRBJ2-5; the D gene is possibly TRBD2 (6 bases). This CDR3 has 11 amino acids. Germline CDR1 and CDR2: GTSNPN and SVGIG (reference sequence). The ends were cut back, 3 bases at V and 5 bases at J, with 7 bases in the middle. CDR3 loop: CAWSRGETQYF. CDR3 nucleotide sequence: TGTGCCTGGAGCCGGGGGGAGACCCAGTACTTC.

This chain joins TRBV13 and TRBJ2-2; D not resolved. Germline lookup yields CDR1 PRHDT and CDR2 FYEKMQ (reference sequence). The V end lost 7 bases, the J end lost 9 bases, and 12 bases lay between the germline ends. This CDR3 spans 12 amino acids. CDR3 residues: CASTGIRRELFF. In nucleotides, the CDR3 is TGTGCCAGCACAGGAATACGAAGGGAGCTGTTTTTT.

The rearrangement links TRBV5-1 to TRBJ1-2; 7 nucleotides line up with TRBD1. This CDR3 is 15 amino acids long. CDR1 and CDR2 from the germline V gene are SGHRS and YFSETQ. J gave up 4 bases and V 2 bases, and 8 bases lay outside the gene matches. The DNA for the CDR3 is TGCGCCAGCAGCTTACAGACAGGGTCTTCCTATGGCTACACCTTC. It is translated as CASSLQTGSSYGYTF.

The rearrangement links TRBV7-9 to TRBJ2-7; tentative D call: TRBD2 (5 bases). Per germline, CDR1 SEHNR and CDR2 FQNEAQ (reference sequence). This CDR3 contains 16 residues. The V end was cut by 2 bases, the J end by 5 bases, with 19 bases between. CDR3 in amino acids: CASSLLSRTLSDEQYF. For the CDR3, the DNA is TGTGCCAGCAGCTTATTATCCAGGACTTTATCCGACGAGCAGTACTTC.

The J gene is TRBJ1-2, the V gene TRBV11-2, with 8 bases identical to TRBD1. With V trimmed by 0 bases and J by 7 bases, 1 base remained unmatched. The CDR3 covers 13 residues. CDR1 is SGHAT, CDR2 FQNNGV, per germline. CDR3 loop: CASSLDRGLGYTF. CDR3 coding DNA: TGTGCCAGCAGCTTAGACAGGGGGCTTGGCTACACCTTC.

The J gene is TRBJ2-7, the V gene TRBV30; 16 bases match TRBD2. V trimming: 0 bases; J trimming: 1 base; junction bases outside the gene matches: 9. The CDR3 is 19 amino acids. Germline CDR1 and CDR2: GTSNPN and SVGIG (reference sequence). CDR3 region: CAWSVRGGTSGRDSYEQYF. The DNA for the CDR3 is TGTGCCTGGAGTGTACGAGGGGGGACTAGCGGGAGGGATTCCTACGAGCAGTACTTC.

This chain joins TRBV5-4 and TRBJ2-2; 9 bases align to TRBD2. This CDR3 spans 17 amino acids. The germline CDR1 and CDR2 sequences are SGHNT and YYREEE (reference sequence). V lost 5 bases to trimming and J lost 0 bases; unmatched junction nucleotides: 8. The CDR3 bases are TGTGCCAGCAGTTCCCCTCTAGCGGGAACGAACACCGGGGAGCTGTTTTTT. Amino acids: CASSSPLAGTNTGELFF. Supplemented by reference TRBV5-4 and TRBJ2-2, the full variable domain reads ETGVTQSPTHLIKTRGQQVTLRCSSQSGHNTVSWYQQALGQGPQFIFQYYREEENGRGNFPPRFSGLQFPNYSSELNVNALELDDSALYLCASSSPLAGTNTGELFFGEGSRLTVL.

The chain couples TRBV18 to TRBJ2-1; possibly TRBD2 for D (5 bases). This CDR3 spans 16 amino acids. The V end was cut by 2 bases, the J end by 3 bases, with 14 bases between. Germline assignment: CDR1 KGHSH and CDR2 LQKENI. The DNA of the CDR3 is TGTGCCAGCTCACCAACGAGGGCCCCTCGCTACAATGAGCAGTTCTTC. It encodes CASSPTRAPRYNEQFF.

The rearrangement uses TRBV6-6 and TRBJ2-1; 8 positions agree with TRBD2. The CDR3 extends over 15 amino acids. CDR1 and CDR2 from the germline V gene are MNHNY and SVGAGI (reference sequence). J was trimmed by 4 bases and V by 6 bases; bases with no gene match: 8. CDR3 DNA: TGTGCCAGCAGCCCCAGGGGCGGGAGGTACAATGAGCAGTTCTTC. This translates into CASSPRGGRYNEQFF.

This chain connects TRBV5-1 to TRBJ2-5; a weak D match, TRBD2 (6 bases). From germline, CDR1 is SGHRS and CDR2 YFSETQ. The CDR3 loop spans 18 amino acids. V was shortened by 4 bases and J by 5 bases, with 27 bases between the two germline ends. The CDR3 nucleotides are TGCGCCAGCAGCCTAGCGATCTCGATGGACCAGCCCAGGGAGACCCAGTACTTC. It specifies CASSLAISMDQPRETQYF.

The CDR3 region is CASTSLGEQFF. As DNA, the CDR3 is TGTGCCAGTACTAGTTTGGGTGAGCAGTTCTTC. V is TRBV28 and J is TRBJ2-1; tentative D call: TRBD2 (5 bases). CDR3 size: 11 residues. Trimming left V 9 bases short and J 9 bases short, with 12 bases between. CDR1 and CDR2 (germline): MDHEN, SYDVKM.

The V and J genes are TRBV30 and TRBJ2-5; TRBD2 is a possible D gene (6 bases). In germline, CDR1 is GTSNPN, CDR2 SVGIG (reference sequence). Trimming cost V 2 bases and J 4 bases, with 14 bases left between them. The CDR3 sequence is 14 residues long. This CDR3 is CAWSPPTRGETQYF. The DNA for the CDR3 is TGTGCCTGGAGTCCCCCGACTAGAGGAGAGACCCAGTACTTC.

The rearrangement links TRBV29-1 to TRBJ2-7; 7 nucleotides line up with TRBD1. Germline CDR1 SQVTM, CDR2 ANQGSEA. CDR3 length: 13 amino acids. The V gene end was trimmed by 6 bases and the J gene end by 3 bases; junction bases not matched to a gene: 8. The CDR3 coding sequence is TGCAGCGTGGTGGGACAGACTCACTACGAGCAGTACTTC. Amino acid sequence: CSVVGQTHYEQYF.